The 26 T cell receptor beta chains below all came from one sample that was sequenced in a study of blood T cell repertoires in COVID-19. Sequencing used immunoSEQ multiplex PCR; TCRdb keeps in-frame clones, though not all of them. The sample lists about 62,000 clones, 85% to 90% occurring once. Sequenced material: peripheral blood. The origin of the receptors is a woman in her sixties with COVID-19, enrolled during active disease.

This chain links TRBV5-5 with TRBJ2-2; 8 positions match TRBD1. In germline, CDR1 is SGHKS, CDR2 YYEKEE (reference sequence). V dropped 4 bases and J dropped 7; count of bases not matched to a gene: 15. The length of the CDR3 is 17 residues. CDR3 region: CASSPSLWTGLGGELFF. The CDR3 bases are TGTGCCAGCAGCCCTAGCTTATGGACAGGGTTGGGCGGGGAGCTGTTTTTT.

This sequence joins TRBV30 and TRBJ1-1; perhaps TRBD1 as D (6 bases). Germline values: CDR1 GTSNPN, CDR2 SVGIG (reference sequence). This CDR3 region has 13 residues. Trimming stripped 0 bases from V and 10 bases from J, with 15 bases between. The CDR3 protein is CAWSVGAGVRAFF. CDR3 nucleotides: TGTGCCTGGAGTGTAGGGGCAGGGGTGCGAGCTTTCTTT.

The chain is built from TRBV19 and TRBJ1-6, with TRBD1 matching over 7 bases. This CDR3 is built from 17 residues. V dropped 7 bases and J dropped 2; count of bases not matched to a gene: 11. CDR1 is LNHDA and CDR2 is SQIVND in the germline V gene (reference sequence). DNA of the CDR3: TGTGCCAGTACCGATACTGCCGACAGGGCCTATAATTCACCCCTCCACTTT. Translated, it gives CASTDTADRAYNSPLHF. Supplemented by reference TRBV19 and TRBJ1-6, the full variable domain reads DGGITQSPKYLFRKEGQNVTLSCEQNLNHDAMYWYRQDPGQGLRLIYYSQIVNDFQKGDIAEGYSVSREKKESFPLTVTSAQKNPTAFYLCASTDTADRAYNSPLHFGNGTRLTVT.

This clone showed up just a few times. This chain links TRBV10-1 with TRBJ1-2; tentatively, D is TRBD1 (6 bases). This CDR3 contains 13 residues. Germline V gives CDR1 WNHNN, CDR2 SYGVQD (reference sequence). Deletions cut 2 bases from V and 6 bases from J, with 10 bases between. CDR3: CASSESAGDGYTF. The DNA for the CDR3 is TGCGCCAGCAGTGAGAGTGCAGGGGATGGCTACACCTTC.

The chain employs TRBV7-9 and TRBJ2-3; 7 positions match TRBD2. Germline lookup yields CDR1 SEHNR and CDR2 FQNEAQ (reference sequence). This CDR3 spans 15 amino acids. With 7 bases clipped from V and 0 bases from J, the junction kept 7 bases outside the gene matches. DNA of the CDR3: TGTGCCAGCACGGAGGGACTACTAAGCACAGATACGCAGTATTTT. It is translated as CASTEGLLSTDTQYF.

The genes are TRBV9 and TRBJ2-5, with D maybe TRBD1 (5 bases). Trimming took 2 bases from V and 1 from J, leaving 12 bases between them. The CDR3 sequence is 15 residues long. Per germline, CDR1 SGDLS and CDR2 YYNGEE. The CDR3 DNA follows: TGTGCCAGCAGCGTTGGTTCAGGGTCCCAAGAGACCCAGTACTTC. Translating gives CASSVGSGSQETQYF.

The chain recombines TRBV10-3 with TRBJ2-1; 9 positions agree with TRBD1. V dropped 6 bases and J dropped 10; count of bases not matched to a gene: 7. The CDR3 is made up of 13 amino acids. Per the germline V gene, CDR1 is ENHRY and CDR2 is SYGVKD. The DNA of the CDR3 is TGTGCCATCAGCAGGACAGGGGATCACGAGCAGTTCTTC. It specifies CAISRTGDHEQFF.

The rearrangement links TRBV28 to TRBJ1-6, with 8 bases matching TRBD1. After removal of 2 bases from V and 7 bases from J, the junction contained 4 bases not matched to a gene. This CDR3 region has 15 residues. Germline values: CDR1 MDHEN, CDR2 SYDVKM. The CDR3 DNA reads as TGTGCCAGCAGTTTAGCCGGGACAGGCAATTCACCCCTCCACTTT. It codes for CASSLAGTGNSPLHF.

This clone is a singleton in its sample. The chain employs TRBV11-2 and TRBJ2-7; maybe TRBD2 (6 bases). The germline V gene encodes CDR1 SGHAT and CDR2 FQNNGV. The CDR3 contains 14 residues. Between the trimmed V and J ends, which lost 3 bases and 5 bases, there was a span of 14 bases. The CDR3 sequence is CASSLTRFMDEQYF. CDR3 sequence (DNA): TGTGCCAGCAGCTTGACTAGGTTCATGGACGAGCAGTACTTC.

The rearrangement uses TRBV12-3 or TRBV12-4 and TRBJ1-6; weak D call: TRBD1 (5 bases). V was pared by 6 bases and J by 9 bases, with 12 bases between. This CDR3 has 13 residues. CDR3 residues: CASRPRGGSPLHF. In DNA, the CDR3 is TGTGCCAGCAGGCCCCGGGGGGGTTCACCCCTCCACTTT.

The chain recombines TRBV27 with TRBJ1-2; 7 nucleotides agree with TRBD1. V shed 7 bases and J 7 bases; nucleotides not matched to a gene: 15. Germline V gives CDR1 MNHEY, CDR2 SMNVEV (reference sequence). There are 15 residues in the CDR3. CDR3 loop: CASTETGTAFSGYTF. Written as DNA, the CDR3 is TGTGCCAGCACCGAGACCGGGACAGCTTTCTCTGGCTACACCTTC.

This clone was seen once. This rearrangement joins TRBV7-3 to TRBJ1-1, with D perhaps TRBD1 (5 bases). The CDR3 covers 14 residues. CDR1 and CDR2 (germline): SGHTA, FQGTGA. The V and J ends lost 5 bases and 3 bases respectively, with 13 bases between them. The CDR3 loop reads CASSPPGGHTEAFF. The CDR3 nucleotides read TGTGCCAGCAGCCCACCGGGGGGTCACACTGAAGCTTTCTTT.

V gene TRBV30 combines with J gene TRBJ2-6; a weak D match, TRBD2 (6 bases). CDR1 is GTSNPN, CDR2 SVGIG, per germline (reference sequence). This CDR3 contains 12 residues. This CDR3 reads CGGVKGANVLTF. For the CDR3, the DNA is TGTGGGGGGGTTAAAGGGGCCAACGTCCTGACTTTC.

The chain combines TRBV6-5 with TRBJ1-5; D gene unclear. The CDR3 is 14 residues long. V lost 4 bases, J lost 4 bases, and 11 bases lay in between. Germline V gene lookup returns CDR1 MNHEY and CDR2 SVGAGI. The CDR3 DNA sequence: TGTGCCAGCAGTTCTGTGGGCGGGAATCAGCCCCAGCATTTT. It encodes CASSSVGGNQPQHF.

This clone was seen a few times. The chain employs TRBV2 and TRBJ1-1; 9 bases are a match to TRBD1. V lost 7 bases, J lost 0 bases, and 9 bases stayed unmatched. Germline V gene sequence: CDR1 SNHLY, CDR2 FYNNEI. CDR3 size: 16 residues. CDR3 protein: CASTSGTGHMNTEAFF. The CDR3 DNA sequence: TGTGCCAGCACTTCGGGGACAGGGCACATGAACACTGAAGCTTTCTTT.

The chain employs TRBV7-2 and TRBJ1-6, with 7 bases identical to TRBD1. V shed 2 bases, J shed 8 bases, and the junction held 3 bases outside the gene matches. Germline CDR1 and CDR2: SGHTA and FQGNSA. CDR3 size: 14 residues. The CDR3 here is CASSLNRGDSPLHF. Written as DNA, the CDR3 is TGTGCCAGCAGCTTAAACAGGGGTGATTCACCCCTCCACTTT.

J is TRBJ1-2 and V is TRBV19, with 10 bases matching TRBD1. Per the germline V gene, CDR1 is LNHDA and CDR2 is SQIVND (reference sequence). Trimming took 5 bases from V and 6 from J; bases not matched to a gene: 6. The length of the CDR3 is 14 residues. The CDR3 protein is CASSPDRGRDGYTF. CDR3 DNA sequence: TGTGCCAGTAGTCCAGACAGGGGGCGGGATGGCTACACCTTC. Variable domain in full (rest from reference TRBV19 and TRBJ1-2): DGGITQSPKYLFRKEGQNVTLSCEQNLNHDAMYWYRQDPGQGLRLIYYSQIVNDFQKGDIAEGYSVSREKKESFPLTVTSAQKNPTAFYLCASSPDRGRDGYTFGSGTRLTVV.

The chain is built from TRBV14 and TRBJ1-1; D not resolved. Germline values: CDR1 SGHDN, CDR2 FVKESK. Trimming removed 1 base at V and 9 bases at J, with 12 bases between. The CDR3 sequence is 13 residues long. The CDR3 here is CASSQGGSPKAFF. The CDR3 DNA reads as TGTGCCAGCAGCCAAGGAGGGTCGCCCAAAGCTTTCTTT.

The chain joins TRBV6-5 to TRBJ1-1, with D tentatively TRBD1 (5 bases). The CDR3 covers 15 residues. The germline gives CDR1 MNHEY, CDR2 SVGAGI. The V end was cut by 6 bases, the J end by 1 base, with 15 bases between. The CDR3 bases are TGTGCCAGCAGCGCCCTGACGGGGGGGAACACTGAAGCTTTCTTT. It yields the protein CASSALTGGNTEAFF.

CDR3: CAWSLARTSGNTIYF. The CDR3 DNA sequence: TGTGCCTGGAGTCTGGCTCGGACAAGTGGAAACACCATATATTTT. J is TRBJ1-3 and V is TRBV30; D is perhaps TRBD1 (5 bases). Germline V gene data show CDR1 as GTSNPN and CDR2 as SVGIG (reference sequence). This CDR3 has 15 amino acids. Trimming left V 2 bases short and J 3 bases short, with 14 bases between. Supplemented by reference TRBV30 and TRBJ1-3, the full variable domain reads SQTIHQWPATLVQPVGSPLSLECTVEGTSNPNLYWYRQAAGRGLQLLFYSVGIGQISSEVPQNLSASRPQDRQFILSSKKLLLSDSGFYLCAWSLARTSGNTIYFGEGSWLTVV.

The sample holds a few counts of this clone. This sequence joins TRBV27 and TRBJ2-5; 13 bases align to TRBD2. The V and J ends lost 5 bases and 4 bases, in that order; junction bases with no gene match: 4. From germline, CDR1 is MNHEY and CDR2 SMNVEV (reference sequence). This CDR3 has 15 residues. The CDR3 nucleotides read TGTGCCAGCAGTCCCAGACTAGCGGGGGGAGAGACCCAGTACTTC. It codes for CASSPRLAGGETQYF.

This chain connects TRBV15 to TRBJ2-7; 9 bases line up with TRBD2. The V gene end was trimmed by 1 base and the J gene end by 6 bases; junction bases not matched to a gene: 10. The CDR3 sequence is 16 residues long. Per the germline V gene, CDR1 is LNHNV and CDR2 is YYDKDF (reference sequence). The DNA of the CDR3 is TGTGCCACCAGCAGAGGAGGGGCGGGAGGGAAGGTCGAGCAGTACTTC. Amino acids: CATSRGGAGGKVEQYF.

The genes are TRBV6-2 or TRBV6-3 and TRBJ2-1; TRBD2 matches at 10 bases. V trimming: 2 bases; J trimming: 7 bases; junction bases outside the gene matches: 5. The germline V gene encodes CDR1 MNHEY and CDR2 SVGEGT. The CDR3 covers 15 residues. DNA for the CDR3: TGTGCCAGCAGTTACGCTAGCGGGAGCTCAAATGAGCAGTTCTTC. The encoded protein is CASSYASGSSNEQFF.

The chain joins TRBV7-2 to TRBJ2-1; TRBD2 aligns across 9 bases. CDR3 length equals 17 residues. Germline V gene data show CDR1 as SGHTA and CDR2 as FQGNSA. V dropped 2 bases and J dropped 1; count of bases not matched to a gene: 6. This CDR3 reads CASSLWSSGTSYNEQFF. The CDR3 DNA is TGTGCCAGCAGCTTATGGTCTAGCGGGACATCCTACAATGAGCAGTTCTTC.

The rearrangement links TRBV11-3 to TRBJ2-5; 14 bases are shared with TRBD2. CDR1 and CDR2 from the germline V gene are SGHNT and YENEEA. Losses at the gene ends were 5 bases for V and 2 bases for J; bases not matched to a gene: 7. The CDR3 is 17 residues long. The CDR3 DNA is TGTGCCAGCAGCCTAATAGGGACTAGCGGGAGTCAAGAGACCCAGTACTTC. This translates into CASSLIGTSGSQETQYF.

CDR3 in DNA: TGTGCCAGCTCACCCGAGGCCCTAGCGCGACACAATGAGCAGTTCTTC. This sequence encodes CASSPEALARHNEQFF. The rearrangement joins TRBV18 to TRBJ2-1, with D possibly TRBD2 on 6 matching bases. CDR3 length: 16 amino acids. CDR1 is KGHSH, CDR2 LQKENI, per germline. The V end lost 3 bases, the J end lost 5 bases, and 17 bases lay between the germline ends.